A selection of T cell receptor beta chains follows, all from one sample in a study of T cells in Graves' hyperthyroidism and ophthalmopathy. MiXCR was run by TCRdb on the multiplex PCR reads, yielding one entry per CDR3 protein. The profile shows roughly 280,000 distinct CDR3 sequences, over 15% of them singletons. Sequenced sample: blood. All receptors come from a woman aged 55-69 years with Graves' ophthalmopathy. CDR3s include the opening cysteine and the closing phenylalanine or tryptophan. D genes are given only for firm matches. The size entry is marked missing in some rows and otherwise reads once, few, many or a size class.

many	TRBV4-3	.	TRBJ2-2	TGCGCCAGCAGCCAAGATGGGGGGCGCCTCACCGGGGAGCTGTTTTTT	CASSQDGGRLTGELFF
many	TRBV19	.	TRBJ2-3	TGTGCCAGTATGAGGGCTCCCACAGATACGCAGTATTTT	CASMRAPTDTQYF
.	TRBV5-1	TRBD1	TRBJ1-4	TGCGCCAGCAGCTTGGGCGGGACAGGGGACGAAAAACTGTTTTTT	CASSLGGTGDEKLFF
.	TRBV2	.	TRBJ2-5	TGTGCCAGCAAATTGGAGGGAGAGACCCAGTACTTC	CASKLEGETQYF
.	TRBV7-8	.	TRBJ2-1	TGCGCCAGCAGCCAACGGGACTTAAAAAACAATGAGCAGTTCTTC	CASSQRDLKNNEQFF
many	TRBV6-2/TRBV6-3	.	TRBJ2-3	TGTGCCAGCAGTTACGGCCTGGACGGGGGAGATACGCAGTATTTT	CASSYGLDGGDTQYF
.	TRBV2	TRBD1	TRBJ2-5	TGTGCCAGCAGTGTTGATCGGACAGGGGCGGGGAGGGAGACCCAGTACTTC	CASSVDRTGAGRETQYF
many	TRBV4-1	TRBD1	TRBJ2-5	TGCGCCAGCAGCCGGGCCGAGGGGGCTCGGGAGACCCAGTACTTC	CASSRAEGARETQYF
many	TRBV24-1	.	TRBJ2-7	TGTGCCACCAGTGGCAGGGAATCCTACGAGCAGTACTTC	CATSGRESYEQYF
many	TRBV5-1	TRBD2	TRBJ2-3	TGCGCCAGCAGGCGGACTAGCGGGGGTTCCGCCACAGATACGCAGTATTTT	CASRRTSGGSATDTQYF
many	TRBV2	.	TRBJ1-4	TGTGCCAGCAGTGACGCGGGTGCAACTAATGAAAAACTGTTTTTT	CASSDAGATNEKLFF
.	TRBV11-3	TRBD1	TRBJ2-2	TGTGCCAGCAGCCCTCGGACAGGGGGGACCGGGGAGCTGTTTTTT	CASSPRTGGTGELFF
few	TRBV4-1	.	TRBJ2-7	TGCGCCAGCAGCCAGGACAGTATACTATCTTCTAGCTCCTACGAGCAGTACTTC	CASSQDSILSSSSYEQYF
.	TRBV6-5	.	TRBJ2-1	TGTGCCAGCAGTTACCAACCCGACTGGTACAATGAGCAGTTCTTC	CASSYQPDWYNEQFF
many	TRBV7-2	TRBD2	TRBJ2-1	TGTGCCAGCAGCTGGGGGGGGGGTGAGCAGTTCTTC	CASSWGGGEQFF
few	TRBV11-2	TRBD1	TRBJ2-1	TGTGCCAGCAGCAACCGGGACAGACAGTTCTTC	CASSNRDRQFF
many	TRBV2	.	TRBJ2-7	TGTGCCAGCAGTGAAGGACAGAACATCGTAATCTACGAGCAGTACTTC	CASSEGQNIVIYEQYF
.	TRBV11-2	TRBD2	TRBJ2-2	TGTGCCAGCAGCTTAGATAGTTTGAGCGGGGACTACACCGGGGAGCTGTTTTTT	CASSLDSLSGDYTGELFF
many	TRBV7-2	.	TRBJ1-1	TGTGCCAGCAGCTTAACTGGAGACACTGAAGCTTTCTTT	CASSLTGDTEAFF
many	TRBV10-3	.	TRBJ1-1	TGTGCCATCAGTGATCAAGGGAACACTGAAGCTTTCTTT	CAISDQGNTEAFF
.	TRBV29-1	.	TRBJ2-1	TGCAGCGTGGAAGGCGGGGTCTCCTACAATGAGCAGTTCTTC	CSVEGGVSYNEQFF
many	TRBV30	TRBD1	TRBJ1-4	TGTGCCTGGAGTCCGGGACAGGGGCGTGAAAAACTGTTTTTT	CAWSPGQGREKLFF
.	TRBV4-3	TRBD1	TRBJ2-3	TGCGCCAGCAGCCAAGAACCAGGGGGCACCGATACGCAGTATTTT	CASSQEPGGTDTQYF
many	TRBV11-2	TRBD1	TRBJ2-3	TGTGCCAGCAGCCCCCGGGACAGGGTAGCCACAGATACGCAGTATTTT	CASSPRDRVATDTQYF
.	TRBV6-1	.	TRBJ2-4	TGTGCCAGCAGTGAAGAGTTGTTGGGGGTGTACTTC	CASSEELLGVYF
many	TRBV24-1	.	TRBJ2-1	TGTGCCACCAGTGTGGTGGGAGCCGACTACAATGAGCAGTTCTTC	CATSVVGADYNEQFF
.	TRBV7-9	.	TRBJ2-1	TGTGCCAGCAGCTTGCCTTTGACTAGGGGGGTTTTTAATGAGCAGTTCTTC	CASSLPLTRGVFNEQFF
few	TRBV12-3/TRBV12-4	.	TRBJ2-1	TGTGCCAGCAGTTTATCGACCCTTTACAATGAGCAGTTCTTC	CASSLSTLYNEQFF
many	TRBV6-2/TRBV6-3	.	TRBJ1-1	TGTGCCAGCAGCAGATTATCTGAAGCTTTCTTT	CASSRLSEAFF
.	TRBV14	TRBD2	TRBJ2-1	TGTGCCAGCAGCCAACTAGCGGGAGGGCGTGGGAATGAGCAGTTCTTC	CASSQLAGGRGNEQFF
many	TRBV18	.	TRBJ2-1	TGTGCCAGCTCCTTCGCCGAGCACAGCTCCTACAATGAGCAGTTCTTC	CASSFAEHSSYNEQFF
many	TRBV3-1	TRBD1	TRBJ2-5	TGTGCCAGCAGCCGAGGGACAGGCGGACAAGAGACCCAGTACTTC	CASSRGTGGQETQYF
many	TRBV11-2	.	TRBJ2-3	TGTGCCAGCAGCGAAGGGTACAGGCTTAGCACAGATACGCAGTATTTT	CASSEGYRLSTDTQYF
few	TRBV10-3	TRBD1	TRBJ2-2	TGTGCCATCAGTGAGGACAGGGTTGGGTACACCGGGGAGCTGTTTTTT	CAISEDRVGYTGELFF
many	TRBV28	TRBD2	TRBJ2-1	TGTGCCAGCAGCCGACTAGCGCCGAGCTCCTACAATGAGCAGTTCTTC	CASSRLAPSSYNEQFF
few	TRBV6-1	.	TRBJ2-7	TGTGCCAGCAGGGTCCTTTTTATACAGGGTTCCCTTTCCTCCTACGAGCAGTACTTC	CASRVLFIQGSLSSYEQYF
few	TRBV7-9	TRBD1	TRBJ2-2	TGTGCCACCACTTCAGGCGGGACAGGGGTAACCGGGGAGCTGTTTTTT	CATTSGGTGVTGELFF
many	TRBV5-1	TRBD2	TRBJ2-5	TGCGCCAGCAGCTCAAGCGCGGGAGGGCCGGAGACCCAGTACTTC	CASSSSAGGPETQYF
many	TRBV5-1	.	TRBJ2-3	TGCGCCAGCAGCTTGGGGTCTCCAGATACGCAGTATTTT	CASSLGSPDTQYF
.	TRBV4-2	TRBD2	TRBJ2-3	TGTGCCAGCAGCCAAGTCGACAGTAGCGGGGGGTCCTCGGATACGCAGTATTTT	CASSQVDSSGGSSDTQYF
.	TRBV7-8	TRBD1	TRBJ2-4	TGTGCCAGTAGTGCCGAACAGGGGCCTATAGAAAACATTCAGTACTTC	CASSAEQGPIENIQYF
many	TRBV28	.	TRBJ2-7	TGTGCCAGCAGTCCCATAAAGGGGTTAGAACCCCACGAGCAGTACTTC	CASSPIKGLEPHEQYF
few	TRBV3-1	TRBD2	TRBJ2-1	TGTGCCAGCAGCCAAGCTGGGACTAGTGGGTACAATGAGCAGTTCTTC	CASSQAGTSGYNEQFF
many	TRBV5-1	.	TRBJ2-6	TGCGCCAGCAGCTCCGACAGCTCTGGGGCCAACGTCCTGACTTTC	CASSSDSSGANVLTF
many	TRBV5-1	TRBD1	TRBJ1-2	TGCGCCAGCAGCGGAGGATCGGACAGGGCCTATGGCTACACCTTC	CASSGGSDRAYGYTF
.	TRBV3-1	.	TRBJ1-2	TGTGCCAGCAGCCAAGAGGGTTTAGGGAGGGGCTATGGCTACACCTTC	CASSQEGLGRGYGYTF
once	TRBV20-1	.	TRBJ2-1	TGCAGTGCTAGTTCCCTAGCGATGAATGAGCAGTTCTTC	CSASSLAMNEQFF
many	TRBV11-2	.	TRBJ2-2	TGTGCCAGCAGCTTAGATACGGGGGTTTCGAACACCGGGGAGCTGTTTTTT	CASSLDTGVSNTGELFF
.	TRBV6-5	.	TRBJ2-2	TGTGCCAGAAGTTATTTCAGGGATGACACCGGGGAGCTGTTTTTT	CARSYFRDDTGELFF
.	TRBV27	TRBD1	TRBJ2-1	TGTGCCAGCAGCTCCGGAACCCGGGACAGGGTTGGGGGGAGGAGCTACAATGAGCAGTTCTTC	CASSSGTRDRVGGRSYNEQFF
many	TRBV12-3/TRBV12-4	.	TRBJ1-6	TGTGCCAGCACCCCCGGAGGGAGTTGGGGTTCACCCCTCCACTTT	CASTPGGSWGSPLHF
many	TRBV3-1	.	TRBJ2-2	TGTGCCAGCGGTGGGTGGATAAACACCGGGGAGCTGTTTTTT	CASGGWINTGELFF
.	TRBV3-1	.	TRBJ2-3	TGTGCCAGCACCTCTAGCACAGATACGCAGTATTTT	CASTSSTDTQYF
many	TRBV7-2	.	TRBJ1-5	TGTGCCAGCAGCTCATCGACCAATCAGCCCCAGCATTTT	CASSSSTNQPQHF
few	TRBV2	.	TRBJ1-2	TGTGCCAGCAGTGAAAAGGGGGGTAAAGGCTACACCTTC	CASSEKGGKGYTF